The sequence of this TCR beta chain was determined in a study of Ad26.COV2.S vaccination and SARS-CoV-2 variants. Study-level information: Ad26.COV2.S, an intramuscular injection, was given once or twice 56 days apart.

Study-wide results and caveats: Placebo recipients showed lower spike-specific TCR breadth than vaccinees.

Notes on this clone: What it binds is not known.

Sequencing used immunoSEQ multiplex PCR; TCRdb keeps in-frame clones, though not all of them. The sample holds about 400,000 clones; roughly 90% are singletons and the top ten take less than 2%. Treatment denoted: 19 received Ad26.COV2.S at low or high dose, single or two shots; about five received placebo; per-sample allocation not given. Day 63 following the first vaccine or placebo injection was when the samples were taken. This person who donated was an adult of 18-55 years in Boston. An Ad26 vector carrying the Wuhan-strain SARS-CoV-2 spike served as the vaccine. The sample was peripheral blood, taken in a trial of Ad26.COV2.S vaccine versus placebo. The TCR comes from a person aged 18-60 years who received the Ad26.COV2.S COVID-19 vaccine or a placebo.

The CDR3 spells CASSQALPTGELFF. The CDR3 DNA is TGCGCCAGCAGCCAAGCGCTTCCCACCGGGGAGCTGTTTTTT. The chain has TRBV4-3 and TRBJ2-2; D unresolved. Trimming left V 1 base short and J 4 bases short, with 7 bases between. Germline V lookup: CDR1 LGHNA, CDR2 YSLEER. The CDR3 runs to 14 residues.